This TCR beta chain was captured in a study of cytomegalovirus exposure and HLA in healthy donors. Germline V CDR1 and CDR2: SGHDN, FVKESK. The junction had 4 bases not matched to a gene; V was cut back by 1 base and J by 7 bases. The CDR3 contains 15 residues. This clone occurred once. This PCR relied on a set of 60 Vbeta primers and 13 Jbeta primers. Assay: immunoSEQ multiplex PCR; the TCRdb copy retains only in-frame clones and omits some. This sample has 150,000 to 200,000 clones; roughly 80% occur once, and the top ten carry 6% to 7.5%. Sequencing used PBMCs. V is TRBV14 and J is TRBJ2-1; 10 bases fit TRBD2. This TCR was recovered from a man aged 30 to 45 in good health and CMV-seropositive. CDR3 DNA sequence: TGTGCCAGCAGCCAAGGTCTAGCGGGAGAGAATGAGCAGTTCTTC. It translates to CASSQGLAGENEQFF.